Presented here are 24 T cell receptor beta chains from one specimen sequenced in a study of CXCR3-negative and CXCR3-positive naive CD8 T cells. UMI-labeled 5' RACE yielded the TRB cDNA libraries. TCRdb reworked the 5' RACE reads into one entry per CDR3 protein, no DNA. This listing includes around 24,000 distinct CDR3 sequences. The sequencing input was naive CXCR3- CD8+ T cells from blood. This sample's subset: CD45RO-CCR7+CD27+CD95- naive CD8+ T cells lacking CXCR3 (TNR3-). The source is a human donor in good health. Some clones in this sample may be carry-over from other donors' samples.

The chain combines TRBV15 with TRBJ2-7; without DNA, the TCRdb call of TRBD1 cannot be checked. The CDR3 is 16 amino acids. Germline V gene sequence: CDR1 LNHNV, CDR2 YYDKDF (reference sequence). The CDR3 spells CATSRGRQGIYYEQYF.

The V and J genes are TRBV28 and TRBJ2-3. Per germline, CDR1 MDHEN and CDR2 SYDVKM. The CDR3 has 15 amino acids. CDR3 residues: CASSSPPEYTDTQYF.

This rearrangement joins TRBV9 to TRBJ1-5. This CDR3 contains 12 residues. CDR1 and CDR2 from the germline V gene are SGDLS and YYNGEE. CDR3 residues: CASSVNGLDQHF.

The genes are TRBV19 and TRBJ2-1; absent DNA, TCRdb's TRBD1 call cannot be checked. The CDR3 totals 15 residues. Per the germline V gene, CDR1 is LNHDA and CDR2 is SQIVND (reference sequence). CDR3 region: CASSHRRERLDEQFF.

V is TRBV28 and J is TRBJ2-1; the D call of TRBD2 rests on TCRdb alone, since no DNA is present to check it. Germline V CDR1 and CDR2: MDHEN, SYDVKM. This CDR3 contains 15 residues. CDR3 loop: CASKEGVVTYNEQFF.

CDR3 loop: CASSGSGLTTYEQYF. The chain joins TRBV2 to TRBJ2-7; no DNA is available, so the TRBD2 call from TCRdb remains unchecked. Germline lookup yields CDR1 SNHLY and CDR2 FYNNEI. This CDR3 spans 15 amino acids.

The chain couples TRBV27 to TRBJ2-2; the TCRdb call, TRBD1, lacks DNA for checking. CDR1 is MNHEY, CDR2 SMNVEV, per germline (reference sequence). There are 15 residues in the CDR3. Here the CDR3 reads CASSTIQGAVGELFF.

V is TRBV7-9 and J is TRBJ2-7; the D call from TCRdb, TRBD2, cannot be confirmed without DNA. CDR3 length: 14 amino acids. Germline CDR1 SEHNR, CDR2 FQNEAQ (reference sequence). CDR3 residues: CASSLGGPGYEQYF. Using reference TRBV7-9 and TRBJ2-7 for the parts outside the CDR3, the full variable domain is DTGVSQNPRHKITKRGQNVTFRCDPISEHNRLYWYRQTLGQGPEFLTYFQNEAQLEKSRLLSDRFSAERPKGSFSTLEIQRTEQGDSAMYLCASSLGGPGYEQYFGPGTRLTVT.

The J gene is TRBJ2-7, the V gene TRBV7-6; with no DNA, the TCRdb D assignment of TRBD1 cannot be verified. This CDR3 comprises 14 residues. Germline CDR1 SGHVS, CDR2 FNYEAQ. CDR3 region: CASSPDRGLYEQYF.

The chain is built from TRBV6-4 and TRBJ2-3; TCRdb gives TRBD1 as the D gene, but with no DNA this cannot be confirmed. The germline V gene encodes CDR1 MRHNA and CDR2 SNTAGT. The CDR3 consists of 16 residues. This chain's CDR3 is CASSDSGGGGTDTQYF.

The V call is TRBV28, the J call TRBJ2-1. Per the germline V gene, CDR1 is MDHEN and CDR2 is SYDVKM. The CDR3 is 13 amino acids. The CDR3 spells CASSHRLDNEQFF.

The chain carries TRBV7-8 and TRBJ2-7; TCRdb lists TRBD1, though no DNA is available to test this call. Germline V gives CDR1 SGHVS, CDR2 FQNEAQ. The CDR3 sequence is 15 residues long. The chain's CDR3 is CASSLGVLRQDAANF.

The chain uses TRBV6-1 and TRBJ1-5; TCRdb indicates TRBD1, and absent DNA this call remains unverified. Germline CDR1 and CDR2: MNHNS and SASEGT. The CDR3 totals 15 residues. The CDR3 reads CASSEYKGGNQPHHF.

This sequence joins TRBV7-8 and TRBJ2-1. CDR1 is SGHVS, CDR2 FQNEAQ, per germline. The CDR3 has 12 amino acids. This CDR3 reads CASSPTGYEQFF.

The rearrangement joins TRBV29-1 to TRBJ1-1. From germline, CDR1 is SQVTM and CDR2 ANQGSEA. The CDR3 is made up of 15 amino acids. CDR3 amino acids: CSVERDGHLPTEAFF.

The chain has TRBV29-1 and TRBJ2-7. The CDR3 totals 11 residues. Germline lookup yields CDR1 SQVTM and CDR2 ANQGSEA. CDR3 protein: CSVQENDEQYF.

This chain joins TRBV6-1 and TRBJ2-1; the TCRdb call, TRBD1, lacks DNA for checking. Germline values: CDR1 MNHNS, CDR2 SASEGT. The CDR3 covers 14 residues. CDR3 sequence reads: CASSAGQGPDEQFF.

The chain carries TRBV23-1 and TRBJ2-1; the D gene TCRdb calls, TRBD1, cannot be checked with no DNA. TRBV23-1 is filed as an ORF, its function uncertain. This CDR3 is 15 amino acids long. The chain's CDR3 is CASSLRQGEGNEQFF.

The rearrangement links TRBV29-1 to TRBJ2-3; TCRdb calls TRBD1, which cannot be checked without DNA. Germline V gives CDR1 SQVTM, CDR2 ANQGSEA. The CDR3 totals 13 residues. CDR3 protein: CSVVEGALDTQYF.

V and J are TRBV7-3 and TRBJ1-6. The CDR3 is 18 amino acids. CDR1 is SGHTA, CDR2 FQGTGA, per germline. This chain's CDR3 is CASSLKGGESSYNSPPHF.

This chain uses TRBV27 with TRBJ2-3. CDR3 length equals 13 residues. Germline V gene data show CDR1 as MNHEY and CDR2 as SMNVEV (reference sequence). CDR3 amino acids: CASSLWGTDTQYF.

The chain has TRBV10-3 and TRBJ2-5; TCRdb lists TRBD1, though no DNA is available to test this call. The length of the CDR3 is 16 residues. Germline V lookup: CDR1 ENHRY, CDR2 SYGVKD. The CDR3 sequence is CAISAPPDRVGETQYF.

The chain joins TRBV20-1 to TRBJ1-1. The CDR3 is 12 amino acids. Germline values: CDR1 DFQATT, CDR2 SNEGSKA (reference sequence). CDR3 protein: CSADPMNTEAFF.

The genes are TRBV5-1 and TRBJ2-7; TCRdb indicates TRBD1, and absent DNA this call remains unverified. Germline CDR1 and CDR2: SGHRS and YFSETQ. The CDR3 has 15 amino acids. This CDR3 is CASSPGQATAYEQYF.